Each of the 15 T cell receptor beta chains below was sequenced from the same sample in a study of OX40 agonist ivuxolimab in advanced cancers. TCRdb's copy holds only in-frame clones and misses some; the assay was immunoSEQ multiplex PCR. Here the sample spans some 60,000 clones, 86% being singletons. Sample: CD4+ or CD8+ T cells sorted from blood, taken in a trial of the OX40 agonist ivuxolimab. The receptors shown here come from an adult with an advanced solid tumor such as melanoma, head and neck, liver or kidney cancer.

The rearrangement joins TRBV7-2 to TRBJ2-5; TRBD1 is a possible D gene (5 bases). V dropped 1 base and J dropped 5 bases, with 14 bases sitting between them. CDR1 is SGHTA, CDR2 FQGNSA, per germline. The CDR3 covers 15 residues. CDR3 sequence reads: CASSLGGQRGETQYF. CDR3 nucleotide sequence: TGTGCCAGCAGCTTAGGGGGCCAGCGAGGCGAGACCCAGTACTTC.

The chain carries TRBV19 and TRBJ2-7; D unresolved. This CDR3 comprises 13 residues. CDR1 is LNHDA and CDR2 is SQIVND in the germline V gene (reference sequence). Trimming left V 3 bases short and J 3 bases short, with 9 bases between. This chain's CDR3 is CASSMRPSYEQYF. CDR3 sequence (DNA): TGTGCCAGTAGTATGAGGCCGAGCTACGAGCAGTACTTC.

Remarks on this clone: Other DNA sequences of this sample code for an identical CDR3. The genes are TRBV7-2 and TRBJ1-1; D is unclear. CDR3 length equals 13 residues. Per germline, CDR1 SGHTA and CDR2 FQGNSA. V gave up 5 bases and J gave up 1 base, with 8 bases separating them. CDR3 DNA: TGTGCCAGCAGCCCGACAAGGAACACTGAAGCTTTCTTT. This translates into CASSPTRNTEAFF.

The chain couples TRBV4-2 to TRBJ1-2, with a possible D match to TRBD1 (5 bases). This CDR3 has 15 amino acids. V gave up 2 bases and J gave up 8 bases, with 18 bases separating them. Germline CDR1 LGHNA, CDR2 YNFKEQ. The CDR3 DNA is TGTGCCAGCAGCCAATGGGCGGGGGGTCTGCGGGGCTACACCTTC. Its protein is CASSQWAGGLRGYTF.

This clone came up once. The chain joins TRBV5-4 to TRBJ2-3, with 8 positions matching TRBD2. The CDR3 is 15 residues long. The V segment lost 0 bases and the J segment 5 bases; nucleotides outside the gene matches: 5. Looked up from germline, CDR1 is SGHNT and CDR2 is YYREEE (reference sequence). CDR3 sequence (DNA): TGTGCCAGCAGCTTGGAGGGACTAGGAATAGATACGCAGTATTTT. This codes for CASSLEGLGIDTQYF.

This sequence joins TRBV10-1 and TRBJ1-5; 7 bases line up with TRBD1. The J segment lost 5 bases and the V segment lost 10 bases, leaving 8 bases of the junction unmatched. The CDR3 is 13 amino acids. The germline V gene has CDR1 WNHNN and CDR2 SYGVQD (reference sequence). CDR3 region: CATHRGADQPQHF. CDR3 nucleotides: TGCGCCACCCACAGGGGAGCCGATCAGCCCCAGCATTTT.

J is TRBJ2-7 and V is TRBV6-5; D is unclear. This CDR3 region has 11 residues. CDR1 and CDR2 (germline): MNHEY, SVGAGI. V was clipped by 6 bases and J by 5 bases, with 8 bases between them. CDR3 nucleotides: TGTGCCAGCAGCCTTCGAGACGAGCAGTACTTC. This codes for CASSLRDEQYF.

This sequence joins TRBV6-6 and TRBJ2-3, with D perhaps TRBD1 (5 bases). Trimming cost V 7 bases and J 2 bases, with 16 bases left between them. Germline V gene lookup returns CDR1 MNHNY and CDR2 SVGAGI (reference sequence). This CDR3 is built from 15 residues. CDR3 nucleotides: TGTGCCAGCACCGAACAGGAACGCCCCACAGATACGCAGTATTTT. Protein: CASTEQERPTDTQYF.

This chain joins TRBV5-1 and TRBJ2-2; no clear D gene. Germline CDR1 is SGHRS and CDR2 is YFSETQ. The V and J ends lost 4 bases and 7 bases respectively, with 14 bases between them. The CDR3 has 14 amino acids. The CDR3 DNA reads as TGCGCCAGCAGCCTGGAAGGATTGGACGGGGAGCTGTTTTTT. It is translated as CASSLEGLDGELFF.

The CDR3 loop is CASSPKSGQGNYEQYF. Here the CDR3 DNA reads TGTGCCAGCAGTCCAAAGTCAGGACAGGGGAATTACGAGCAGTACTTC. The J gene is TRBJ2-7, the V gene TRBV5-4, with 9 nucleotides matching TRBD1. Trimming cost V 5 bases and J 4 bases; bases outside gene matches: 13. This CDR3 region has 16 residues. Per germline, CDR1 SGHNT and CDR2 YYREEE (reference sequence).

The chain links TRBV5-5 to TRBJ1-5; TRBD1 matches at 7 bases. The CDR3 runs to 14 residues. V was clipped by 4 bases and J by 6 bases; unmatched bases: 7. The V gene's germline CDR1 is SGHKS and CDR2 YYEKEE (reference sequence). The CDR3 region is CASSPQGDSQPQHF. The CDR3 DNA reads TGTGCCAGCAGCCCGCAGGGGGATAGTCAGCCCCAGCATTTT. Filled out from reference TRBV5-5 and TRBJ1-5, the complete variable domain reads DAGVTQSPTHLIKTRGQQVTLRCSPISGHKSVSWYQQVLGQGPQFIFQYYEKEERGRGNFPDRFSARQFPNYSSELNVNALLLGDSALYLCASSPQGDSQPQHFGDGTRLSIL.

The rearrangement uses TRBV27 and TRBJ1-1, with D possibly TRBD1 on 6 matching bases. V was pared by 5 bases and J by 5 bases, with 15 bases between. The CDR3 contains 14 residues. Per germline, CDR1 MNHEY and CDR2 SMNVEV (reference sequence). In nucleotides, the CDR3 is TGTGCCAGCAGTCCCGGGGGGCGACGGACTGAAGCTTTCTTT. This sequence encodes CASSPGGRRTEAFF.

The chain has TRBV11-3 and TRBJ2-7, with a weak D call TRBD1 (6 bases). Germline CDR1 is SGHNT and CDR2 is YENEEA. This CDR3 contains 13 residues. Here the CDR3 DNA reads TGTGCTAGCCAATCGGGACACAGCTACGAGCAGTACTTC. Amino acid sequence: CASQSGHSYEQYF.

The chain joins TRBV6-5 to TRBJ2-3; TRBD2 matches 7 bases. This CDR3 region has 13 residues. CDR1 and CDR2 from the germline V gene are MNHEY and SVGAGI. With V trimmed by 4 bases and J by 9 bases, 7 bases remained unmatched. This CDR3 reads CASSLDGRRTQYF. The CDR3 DNA reads TGTGCCAGCAGTTTGGACGGGAGGAGGACGCAGTATTTT.

This chain joins TRBV7-3 and TRBJ2-2; D ambiguous. Trimming left V 8 bases short and J 6 bases short, with 13 bases between. Germline assignment: CDR1 SGHTA and CDR2 FQGTGA. The CDR3 spans 13 residues. CDR3 DNA sequence: TGTGCCAGCGGGCCATATGGGGCCGGGGAGCTGTTTTTT. This gives the protein CASGPYGAGELFF.